This is a list of T cell receptor beta chains from one sample in a study of T-cell reconstitution after alpha-beta-depleted transplantation in children. TCRdb itself ran the PCR reads through MiXCR, one entry per CDR3 protein. The sample comprises tens of thousands of distinct CDR3 sequences, around 15% of which are singletons, and roughly a fifth rests with the top ten. The specimen comprised PBMCs, mostly from graft donor cells, sampled 180 days after TCRalphabeta/CD19-depleted stem cell transplant. The source of these receptors is a male patient between 2 and 9 years old who had a stem cell transplant for acute lymphoblastic leukemia, so the T cells may come from the graft donor. Both conserved end residues are part of each CDR3.

TRBV18	CASSPGVESYEQYF
TRBV2	CVIGTSGAAGELFF
TRBV6-2/TRBV6-3	CASSYSRDSLSYEQYF
TRBV7-2	CASSYETGGWNNEQFF
TRBV27	CASKIHHKGEAFF
TRBV7-8	CASSLSAGKEQYF
TRBV20-1	CSASQREKLFF
TRBV18	CASSLPLGREQFF
TRBV5-6	CASTLAGPDTQYF
TRBV29-1	CSLYGNYGYTF
TRBV28	CASTSPLSQTQYF
TRBV5-1	CASSLDWEETQYF
TRBV5-1	CASSPEGTGRGNTIYF
TRBV5-6	CASSVPGRVISEQYF
TRBV11-2	CASSFRQGAEKLFF
TRBV5-1	CASSLLQGSRNTIYF
TRBV7-6	CASSLEGGTPDTQYF
TRBV7-2	CASSFGAGEETQYF
TRBV7-6	CASSLGKSTEAFF
TRBV11-2	CASSLYFSFEDRARGYEQYF
TRBV20-1	CSARDLIRTLQGYSNQPQHF
TRBV5-1	CASSLEGLSDTQYF
TRBV20-1	CSARDEQGHEQYF
TRBV4-1	CASSTGVLPYEQYF
TRBV5-1	CASRQGAGNTIYF
TRBV6-2/TRBV6-3	CASSSDLGLYEQYF
TRBV12-3/TRBV12-4	CASSLNRASFF
TRBV12-3/TRBV12-4	CASSLQKTGDTQYF
TRBV28	CASSFVPLYGYTF
TRBV20-1	CSARTDTDTQYF
TRBV9	CASSGLAGANTGELFF